Listed below are T cell receptor beta chains from one sample, sequenced in a study of T cells after somatic rescue of genetic block. Some clones are missing from TCRdb's copy, which holds only in-frame ones; the method was immunoSEQ multiplex PCR. This table holds roughly 67,000 clones, just under 95% found once. Sequencing used peripheral blood mononuclear cells (PBMCs). These receptor sequences come from a man in his forties. Both conserved end residues are part of each CDR3. The D gene is left open where the match is weak. Rows give clone size only sometimes, using once, few, many, or a class for an expanded clone.

clone_size	d_call	v_call	j_call	cdr3_nt	cdr3_aa
.	TRBD1	TRBV5-1	TRBJ1-1	TGCGCCAGCAGCTCCACAGGGGGTCGGCAGAACACTGAAGCTTTCTTT	CASSSTGGRQNTEAFF
.	TRBD2	TRBV19	TRBJ2-1	TGTGCCAGTAGTAGGACCTTGGGACTAGCGGGAGGTGTAAATGAGCAGTTCTTC	CASSRTLGLAGGVNEQFF
.	.	TRBV18	TRBJ1-5	TGTGCCAGCTCCATCGGGGGGGGTAGCAATCAGCCCCAGCATTTT	CASSIGGGSNQPQHF
.	TRBD1	TRBV5-6	TRBJ1-4	TGTGCCAGCAGCTACCGGGACAGAGAAAAACTGTTTTTT	CASSYRDREKLFF
.	.	TRBV5-1	TRBJ2-7	TGCGCCAGCAGCTTGACAGTTTCCTACGAGCAGTACTTC	CASSLTVSYEQYF
.	.	TRBV5-1	TRBJ1-3	TGCGCCAGCAGCACAGGGTATGGAAACACCATATATTTT	CASSTGYGNTIYF
.	TRBD2	TRBV7-2	TRBJ2-1	TGTGCCAGCAGCTTTAGCGGGAGACTCTACAATGAGCAGTTCTTC	CASSFSGRLYNEQFF
.	TRBD1	TRBV28	TRBJ1-2	TGTGCCAGCAGTCAACCGGGACAGGGGGACTATGGCTACACCTTC	CASSQPGQGDYGYTF
.	.	TRBV5-1	TRBJ2-1	TGCGCCAGCAGCTTCCAGGCTGGGTCATACAATGAGCAGTTCTTC	CASSFQAGSYNEQFF
.	TRBD2	TRBV7-9	TRBJ2-7	TGTGCCAGCAGCCCGGGACTAGACGAGCAGTACTTC	CASSPGLDEQYF
.	.	TRBV13	TRBJ2-1	TGTGCCAGCAGCCCCTCTCCAGTCGACAATGAGCAGTTCTTC	CASSPSPVDNEQFF
.	TRBD1	TRBV27	TRBJ2-7	TGTGCCAGCAGTGGAACAGGGGGCGAGCAGTACTTC	CASSGTGGEQYF
.	.	TRBV4-3	TRBJ1-3	TGCGCCAGCAGCCAAGATATGGCGGAAAACACCATATATTTT	CASSQDMAENTIYF
.	.	TRBV5-1	TRBJ2-1	TGCGCCAGCAGCTTGGAGACGGACTACAATGAGCAGTTCTTC	CASSLETDYNEQFF
.	TRBD1	TRBV5-1	TRBJ2-5	TGCGCCAGCAGCTCGGACAGGGGCCGGGGAGAAGAGACCCAGTACTTC	CASSSDRGRGEETQYF
.	.	TRBV4-1	TRBJ1-2	TGCGCCAGCAGCCAAGTTCCTTCAGGGGACGGCTACACCTTC	CASSQVPSGDGYTF
.	.	TRBV13	TRBJ1-1	TGTGCCAGCAGCTTTGGGGCTGAAGCTTTCTTT	CASSFGAEAFF
.	.	TRBV6-1	TRBJ1-4	TGTGCCAGCAGTGAAGCGGCAGGGCGTTTGGGGAATGAAAAACTGTTTTTT	CASSEAAGRLGNEKLFF
.	.	TRBV9	TRBJ2-2	TGTGCCAGCAGCGTAGGAGATTTCAACACCGGGGAGCTGTTTTTT	CASSVGDFNTGELFF
.	TRBD2	TRBV10-1	TRBJ2-4	TGCGCCAGCAAGCCTTCACGGGGGGGAAACATTCAGTACTTC	CASKPSRGGNIQYF
.	.	TRBV4-2	TRBJ2-1	TGTGCCAGCAGCCCTCTAACTCCGGGATCCAATGAGCAGTTCTTC	CASSPLTPGSNEQFF
.	.	TRBV15	TRBJ2-2	TGTGCCACCAGCAGAGAGGACGTGCTGAACACCGGGGAGCTGTTTTTT	CATSREDVLNTGELFF
.	.	TRBV18	TRBJ2-7	TGTGCCAGCTCACCGGTCGAGGGTTACGAGCAGTACTTC	CASSPVEGYEQYF
.	TRBD2	TRBV28	TRBJ2-2	TGTGCCAGCAGTTTATCCGGCGGGGGCACCGGGGAGCTGTTTTTT	CASSLSGGGTGELFF
.	.	TRBV28	TRBJ1-2	TGTGCCAGCAGGATAGGGTTGAGCTATGGCTACACCTTC	CASRIGLSYGYTF
once	.	TRBV6-5	TRBJ2-7	TGTGCCAGCCATTTCGTTGGGGCGTCGAAGCAGTACTTC	CASHFVGASKQYF
.	.	TRBV5-6	TRBJ1-2	TGTGCCAGCAGCTTGGTTGGCGATACTTATGGCTACACCTTC	CASSLVGDTYGYTF
.	TRBD1	TRBV18	TRBJ2-1	TGTGCCAGCTCAGCCCGACAGGGGGTTCCGCAGCTCTTC	CASSARQGVPQLF
.	TRBD2	TRBV5-1	TRBJ2-3	TGCGCCAGCAGCTTGATAAGCGGGAGGGCGAATACGCAGTATTTT	CASSLISGRANTQYF
.	TRBD1	TRBV10-3	TRBJ2-7	TGTGCCATCAGTGCGGACAGGGACTCCTACGAGCAGTACTTC	CAISADRDSYEQYF
few	.	TRBV5-6	TRBJ1-5	TGTGCCAGCAGCTTAGGGGAACAGCCCCAGCATTTT	CASSLGEQPQHF
.	TRBD2	TRBV11-2	TRBJ2-3	TGTGCCAGCAGCTGGGGACTAGAGCAGTATTTT	CASSWGLEQYF
.	TRBD1	TRBV7-7	TRBJ2-1	TGTGCTAGCAGCCTCCCGACAGGGCCCATATACAATGAGCAGTTCTTC	CASSLPTGPIYNEQFF
once	TRBD2	TRBV5-4	TRBJ2-7	TGTGCCAGCAGCTCCGGGACTAGCCTCTACGAGCAGTACTTC	CASSSGTSLYEQYF